This entry lists 5 T cell receptor beta chains sequenced from one sample in a study of blood T cell repertoires in COVID-19. TCRdb's copy holds only in-frame clones and misses some; the assay was immunoSEQ multiplex PCR. The sample has 26,000 or so clones, 80% to 95% seen once; the top ten hold 2.5% to 3.5%. The sequenced material came from peripheral blood. The receptor set was obtained from a human donor in a cohort sampled during active COVID-19.

This chain connects TRBV7-9 to TRBJ1-3, with 8 bases identical to TRBD1. The germline V gene encodes CDR1 SEHNR and CDR2 FQNEAQ (reference sequence). The CDR3 runs to 15 residues. With V trimmed by 6 bases and J by 0 bases, 4 bases remained unmatched. CDR3 DNA: TGTGCCAGCAGAGGACAGGGCAGCTCTGGAAACACCATATATTTT. This gives the protein CASRGQGSSGNTIYF.

This chain joins TRBV13 and TRBJ2-7, with D hard to call. The ends were cut back, 0 bases at V and 3 bases at J, with 9 bases in the middle. CDR3 size: 14 residues. The V gene's germline CDR1 is PRHDT and CDR2 FYEKMQ (reference sequence). The DNA of the CDR3 is TGTGCCAGCAGCTTAGGGTCCCGTTTCTACGAGCAGTACTTC. Translation gives CASSLGSRFYEQYF.

The chain combines TRBV12-5 with TRBJ2-2, with 8 nucleotides matching TRBD1. From germline, CDR1 is LGHNT and CDR2 FRNRAP. CDR3 length: 16 amino acids. V lost 3 bases, J lost 6 bases, and 9 bases stayed unmatched. The CDR3 DNA sequence: TGTGCTAGTGGTTTTCTATCCAGGGGGCGCCCCGGGGAGCTGTTTTTT. It yields the protein CASGFLSRGRPGELFF.

The V call is TRBV14, the J call TRBJ2-3, with 15 positions matching TRBD2. The CDR3 extends over 15 amino acids. Germline assignment: CDR1 SGHDN and CDR2 FVKESK. The V segment lost 3 bases and the J segment 9 bases; nucleotides outside the gene matches: 4. The DNA of the CDR3 is TGTGCCAGCAGCCAGTGGACTAGCGGGGGGGCAACGCAGTATTTT. This sequence encodes CASSQWTSGGATQYF. Full variable domain (remainder filled in from reference TRBV14 and TRBJ2-3): EAGVTQFPSHSVIEKGQTVTLRCDPISGHDNLYWYRRVMGKEIKFLLHFVKESKQDESGMPNNRFLAERTGGTYSTLKVQPAELEDSGVYFCASSQWTSGGATQYFGPGTRLTVL.

The gene calls are TRBV9 and TRBJ2-5; maybe TRBD1 (6 bases). V was trimmed by 3 bases and J by 5 bases, leaving 14 bases between them. CDR3 size: 14 residues. Germline V gives CDR1 SGDLS, CDR2 YYNGEE. In DNA, the CDR3 is TGTGCCAGCAGCGGGATTGGGGGCCAGGAGACCCAGTACTTC. Its protein is CASSGIGGQETQYF. The full variable domain, completed using reference TRBV9 and TRBJ2-5, is DSGVTQTPKHLITATGQRVTLRCSPRSGDLSVYWYQQSLDQGLQFLIQYYNGEERAKGNILERFSAQQFPDLHSELNLSSLELGDSALYFCASSGIGGQETQYFGPGTRLLVL.